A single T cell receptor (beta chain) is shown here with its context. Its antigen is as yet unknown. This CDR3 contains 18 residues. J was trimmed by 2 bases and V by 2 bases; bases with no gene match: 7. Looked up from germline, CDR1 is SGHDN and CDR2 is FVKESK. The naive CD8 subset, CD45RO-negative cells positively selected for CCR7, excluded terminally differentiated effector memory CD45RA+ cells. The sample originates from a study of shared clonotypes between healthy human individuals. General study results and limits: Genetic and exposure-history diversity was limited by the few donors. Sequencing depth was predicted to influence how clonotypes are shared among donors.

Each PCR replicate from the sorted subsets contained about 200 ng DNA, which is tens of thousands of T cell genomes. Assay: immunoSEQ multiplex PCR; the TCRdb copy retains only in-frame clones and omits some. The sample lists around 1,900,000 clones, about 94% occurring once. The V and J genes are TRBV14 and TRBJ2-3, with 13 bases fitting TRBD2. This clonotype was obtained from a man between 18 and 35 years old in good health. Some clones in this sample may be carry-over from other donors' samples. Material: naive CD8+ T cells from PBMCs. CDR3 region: CASSQLTSGRELTDTQYF. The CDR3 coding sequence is TGTGCCAGCAGCCAATTAACTAGCGGGAGGGAACTCACAGATACGCAGTATTTT.